One and the same sample provided the 15 T cell receptor beta chains below, sequenced in a study of shared clonotypes between healthy human individuals. CD45RO-negative, CCR7-positively selected cells formed the naive CD8 fraction, excluding terminally differentiated effector memory CD45RA+ cells. The assay was immunoSEQ multiplex PCR, and TCRdb's table has in-frame clones only and misses some. The sample lists 800,000 to 950,000 clones, about 96% seen once, with around 0.25% in the top ten. Material for sequencing was naive CD8+ T cells sorted from blood. The receptors come from a man aged 30 to 45 in good health.

The chain carries TRBV10-3 and TRBJ2-7; no firm D call. V dropped 11 bases and J dropped 6 bases, with 17 bases sitting between them. The CDR3 has 12 residues. Germline V gives CDR1 ENHRY, CDR2 SYGVKD. In DNA, the CDR3 is TGTGCCTCTAGGACCAGATCGGGCGAGCAGTACTTC. This codes for CASRTRSGEQYF.

This clone was seen once. The chain carries TRBV4-3 and TRBJ2-1, with 8 bases matching TRBD2. The CDR3 covers 17 residues. The V and J ends lost 0 bases and 4 bases, in that order; junction bases with no gene match: 8. Germline CDR1 reads LGHNA; CDR2 reads YSLEER. The CDR3 DNA follows: TGCGCCAGCAGCCAAGATAGGGCGGGAGGTCGATACAATGAGCAGTTCTTC. Translated, it gives CASSQDRAGGRYNEQFF.

CDR3 sequence: CASSRWRRAETQYF. CDR3 DNA sequence: TGTGCCAGCAGCCGCTGGCGAAGGGCGGAGACCCAGTACTTC. The J gene is TRBJ2-5, the V gene TRBV14; D is unresolved. The CDR3 loop spans 14 amino acids. CDR1 and CDR2 from the germline V gene are SGHDN and FVKESK. Deletions cut 4 bases from V and 5 bases from J, with 14 bases between.

The V gene is TRBV29-1, the J gene TRBJ2-2, with 7 bases that match TRBD1. Trimming removed 0 bases from V and 3 bases from J; junction bases left unmatched: 7. The V gene's germline CDR1 is SQVTM and CDR2 ANQGSEA. This CDR3 region has 16 residues. The CDR3 protein is CSVEDPRQGYTGELFF. CDR3 nucleotide sequence: TGCAGCGTTGAAGATCCCCGACAGGGCTACACCGGGGAGCTGTTTTTT.

This clone appeared once. The chain couples TRBV9 to TRBJ2-7, with 7 bases fitting TRBD2. V was pared by 0 bases and J by 4 bases, with 7 bases of the junction left unmatched. CDR1 and CDR2 from the germline V gene are SGDLS and YYNGEE. There are 15 residues in the CDR3. As DNA, the CDR3 is TGTGCCAGCAGCGTAGAGTGGACTAGTTCGTACGAGCAGTACTTC. It yields the protein CASSVEWTSSYEQYF.

The chain couples TRBV27 to TRBJ2-3; 10 bases match TRBD2. The junction had 8 bases not matched to a gene; V was cut back by 7 bases and J by 4 bases. The CDR3 is 15 amino acids. Germline V lookup: CDR1 MNHEY, CDR2 SMNVEV (reference sequence). The chain's CDR3 is CASTGGLADADTQYF. The CDR3 nucleotides read TGTGCCAGCACCGGAGGACTAGCGGATGCAGATACGCAGTATTTT.

The chain recombines TRBV7-9 with TRBJ1-2; 9 bases agree with TRBD1. With V trimmed by 5 bases and J by 8 bases, 12 bases remained unmatched. CDR3 length: 15 amino acids. The germline V gene has CDR1 SEHNR and CDR2 FQNEAQ (reference sequence). The chain's CDR3 is CASSPWDRAIAGYTF. In DNA, the CDR3 is TGTGCCAGCAGCCCCTGGGACAGGGCGATCGCCGGCTACACCTTC.

The rearrangement joins TRBV19 to TRBJ1-5, with D uncertain. The CDR3 extends over 12 amino acids. V lost 3 bases and J 5 bases, leaving 5 bases between the germline ends. CDR1 LNHDA and CDR2 SQIVND come from the germline V gene (reference sequence). The CDR3 reads CASSMEYQPQHF. The CDR3 DNA reads as TGTGCCAGTAGTATGGAATATCAGCCCCAGCATTTT.

The chain couples TRBV4-3 to TRBJ1-1, with 7 bases aligning to TRBD1. V shed 4 bases and J 2 bases; nucleotides not matched to a gene: 4. The CDR3 consists of 14 residues. Germline V gene sequence: CDR1 LGHNA, CDR2 YSLEER. CDR3 DNA: TGCGCCAGCAGCCCCGGACAGGCCAACACTGAAGCTTTCTTT. As protein: CASSPGQANTEAFF.

CDR3 residues: CASSLARGLRATDTQYF. DNA of the CDR3: TGCGCCAGCAGCTTGGCTCGGGGCCTTAGGGCCACAGATACGCAGTATTTT. This sequence joins TRBV5-1 and TRBJ2-3, with D perhaps TRBD1 or TRBD2 (5 bases each). V gave up 0 bases and J gave up 2 bases, with 16 bases separating them. The CDR3 is 17 residues long. Germline V gene sequence: CDR1 SGHRS, CDR2 YFSETQ.

The gene calls are TRBV21-1 and TRBJ2-7; the listed D gene, TRBD2, was not tested against the DNA. TRBV21-1 has pseudogene status. This CDR3 has 21 residues. CDR3 loop: CATKRGGLYFRGEILSYEQYF. The CDR3 bases are TGTGCCACCAAGCGTGGGGGACTTTACTTTCGAGGGGAGATCCTCTCCTACGAGCAGTACTTC.

The V gene is TRBV10-1, the J gene TRBJ2-1, with 10 bases lining up with TRBD2. The ends lost 0 bases at V and 4 bases at J; junction bases unmatched: 3. There are 16 residues in the CDR3. Germline-derived CDR1 and CDR2 are WNHNN and SYGVQD (reference sequence). The CDR3 nucleotides read TGCGCCAGCAGTGAGTCGGTAGCGGGAGGATACAATGAGCAGTTCTTC. It codes for CASSESVAGGYNEQFF.

The V call is TRBV7-6, the J call TRBJ1-4; 8 nucleotides agree with TRBD1. The germline gives CDR1 SGHVS, CDR2 FNYEAQ. The CDR3 runs 16 residues. V was clipped by 1 base and J by 6 bases; unmatched bases: 7. The CDR3 reads CASSLVGPGGDEKLFF. The CDR3 DNA sequence: TGTGCCAGCAGCTTAGTAGGTCCAGGGGGCGATGAAAAACTGTTTTTT.

The V gene is TRBV7-8, the J gene TRBJ1-1, with 10 bases that match TRBD1. J lost 2 bases, V lost 1 base, and 7 bases had no gene match. The germline V gene has CDR1 SGHVS and CDR2 FQNEAQ. The CDR3 is 17 residues long. CDR3 sequence reads: CASSLVAGTGANTEAFF. The CDR3, as DNA: TGTGCCAGCAGCTTAGTGGCCGGGACAGGGGCTAACACTGAAGCTTTCTTT. Full variable domain (rest looked up from reference TRBV7-8 and TRBJ1-1): GAGVSQSPRYKVAKRGQDVALRCDPISGHVSLFWYQQALGQGPEFLTYFQNEAQLDKSGLPSDRFFAERPEGSVSTLKIQRTQQEDSAVYLCASSLVAGTGANTEAFFGQGTRLTVV.

CDR3: CASSLNLYEQYF. CDR3 DNA sequence: TGTGCCAGCAGTTTGAACTTGTACGAGCAGTACTTC. The J gene is TRBJ2-7, the V gene TRBV28; D is uncertain. V was trimmed by 3 bases and J by 4 bases, leaving 7 bases between them. This CDR3 contains 12 residues. Germline-derived CDR1 and CDR2 are MDHEN and SYDVKM.